This entry lists 16 T cell receptor beta chains sequenced from one sample in a study of blood T cells in healthy people across ages. A J-beta primer mix and a sample-barcoded 5' primer were used in a second PCR of about 7 to 12 cycles. TCRdb re-derived calls from the 5' RACE reads in MiXCR, one entry per CDR3 protein. The sample has 1.5 million to 2 million distinct CDR3 sequences; approximately 39% are singletons. The sample taken for sequencing was blood. These TCRs come from a human donor in good health.

The gene calls are TRBV7-2 and TRBJ1-1, with a tentative D call TRBD1 (5 bases). Deletions cut 6 bases from V and 1 base from J, with 18 bases between. The V gene's germline CDR1 is SGHTA and CDR2 FQGNSA. CDR3 length: 16 residues. Written as DNA, the CDR3 is TGTGCCAGCAGGACCCACTTCGACAGCCCGAACACTGAAGCTTTCTTT. Amino acids: CASRTHFDSPNTEAFF.

This chain joins TRBV2 and TRBJ2-4, with D perhaps TRBD2 (5 bases). V lost 8 bases to trimming and J lost 8 bases, with 19 bases between them. Per the germline V gene, CDR1 is SNHLY and CDR2 is FYNNEI. This CDR3 region has 14 residues. In nucleotides, the CDR3 is TGTGCCAGCGGGGTGGGCGGGTTCCGAGACATTCAGTACTTC. It translates to CASGVGGFRDIQYF. Full variable domain (rest looked up from reference TRBV2 and TRBJ2-4): EPEVTQTPSHQVTQMGQEVILRCVPISNHLYFYWYRQILGQKVEFLVSFYNNEISEKSEIFDDQFSVERPDGSNFTLKIRSTKLEDSAMYFCASGVGGFRDIQYFGAGTRLSVL.

The chain carries TRBV6-1 and TRBJ1-5; D is undetermined. Germline values: CDR1 MNHNS, CDR2 SASEGT. Trimming took off 6 bases at V and 5 bases at J, with 8 bases between the two ends. The CDR3 totals 12 residues. The CDR3 protein is CASRPYDQPQHF. CDR3 DNA sequence: TGTGCCAGCAGGCCCTACGATCAGCCCCAGCATTTT.

This chain joins TRBV11-2 and TRBJ1-2; no clear D. The CDR3 totals 14 residues. Trimming left V 0 bases short and J 8 bases short, with 13 bases between. Germline CDR1 reads SGHAT; CDR2 reads FQNNGV. In DNA form, the CDR3 reads TGTGCCAGCAGCTTAGATCTGAGGTCCTGGGGCTACACCTTC. It specifies CASSLDLRSWGYTF.

This chain uses TRBV18 with TRBJ2-5, with TRBD2 as a possible D gene (5 bases). With the DNA end fitting TRBJ2-7 better, the J assignment may be wrong. The CDR3 spans 17 residues. Germline assignment: CDR1 KGHSH and CDR2 LQKENI. The CDR3 protein is CASSALSTRTASYEQYF. In DNA, the CDR3 is TGTGCCAGCTCAGCACTAAGCACTAGGACCGCTTCCTACGAGCAGTACTTC.

This clonotype came up a few times. This chain connects TRBV25-1 to TRBJ1-6; no firm D call. Germline V gene sequence: CDR1 MGHDK, CDR2 SYGVNS. The CDR3 is 14 residues long. Deletions cut 7 bases from V and 9 bases from J, with 16 bases between. The CDR3 region is CASTGRHEGSPLHF. The CDR3 DNA follows: TGTGCCAGCACCGGACGTCACGAAGGTTCACCCCTCCACTTT. Variable domain in full (rest from reference TRBV25-1 and TRBJ1-6): EADIYQTPRYLVIGTGKKITLECSQTMGHDKMYWYQQDPGMELHLIHYSYGVNSTEKGDLSSESTVSRIRTEHFPLTLESARPSHTSQYLCASTGRHEGSPLHFGNGTRLTVT.

Worth noting for this clonotype: Mismatch with germline at one junction end may stem from a read error. The chain links TRBV24-1 to TRBJ2-1; tentatively, D is TRBD1 (6 bases). The CDR3 is 16 amino acids. CDR1 is KGHDR and CDR2 is SFDVKD in the germline V gene. CDR3 DNA sequence: TGTGCCACCAGTGATTCACAGGGTGATGCGTACAACGAGCAGTTCTTC. Translation: CATSDSQGDAYNEQFF.

This clonotype has more than one count but fewer than ten. This CDR3 reads CASSPLSLIDTQYF. CDR3 DNA sequence: TGTGCCAGCAGTCCACTAAGCCTCATAGATACGCAGTATTTT. The genes are TRBV12-3 or TRBV12-4 and TRBJ2-3; unclear D gene. The CDR3 extends over 14 amino acids. The germline V and J ends were trimmed by 5 bases and 5 bases, with 14 bases remaining between them.

This CDR3 is CAAGGTDYNEQFF. The CDR3 nucleotides read TGTGCCGCCGGGGGGACTGACTACAATGAGCAGTTCTTC. V is TRBV10-3 and J is TRBJ2-1, with 7 bases identical to TRBD2. Per germline, CDR1 ENHRY and CDR2 SYGVKD. J gave up 3 bases and V 11 bases, and 7 bases lay outside the gene matches. CDR3 length: 13 residues.

In regard to this clonotype: The germline gene is not matched at one end of the junction; a read error may be the cause. V usage is TRBV28 and J usage is TRBJ2-4, with TRBD1 identical over 9 bases. TRBJ2-7 matches the DNA end more closely, so the J call is doubtful. This CDR3 has 14 amino acids. The germline V gene encodes CDR1 MDHEN and CDR2 SYDVKM. CDR3 DNA sequence: TGTGCCGGCAGTTTTTTGGGACAGGGCTACGAGCAGTACTTC. It yields the protein CAGSFLGQGYEQYF.

The chain carries TRBV11-2 and TRBJ2-1, with D unresolved. The CDR3 spans 18 residues. V was shortened by 2 bases and J by 0 bases, with 17 bases between the two germline ends. Germline CDR1 is SGHAT and CDR2 is FQNNGV. CDR3 sequence reads: CASSLLIGQPSSYNEQFF. CDR3 nucleotide sequence: TGTGCCAGCAGCTTATTAATCGGGCAGCCGAGCTCCTACAATGAGCAGTTCTTC.

This clonotype was seen a handful of times. This chain uses TRBV28 with TRBJ2-7; D is perhaps TRBD2 (6 bases). CDR3 length: 14 residues. Between the trimmed V and J ends, which lost 2 bases and 2 bases, there was a span of 10 bases. Germline-derived CDR1 and CDR2 are MDHEN and SYDVKM. CDR3 bases: TGTGCCAGCAGTTTACTCCCGGGGGCCTACGAGCAGTACTTC. It is translated as CASSLLPGAYEQYF.

This chain uses TRBV4-2 with TRBJ1-2, with 10 bases aligning to TRBD1. Germline V gene sequence: CDR1 LGHNA, CDR2 YNFKEQ. The J segment lost 5 bases and the V segment lost 1 base, leaving 7 bases of the junction unmatched. This CDR3 is built from 16 residues. The CDR3 DNA reads as TGTGCCAGCAGCCAAGTGACCGGGACAGGGGCATATGGCTACACCTTC. It yields the protein CASSQVTGTGAYGYTF.

This clonotype was seen only a few times. V is TRBV29-1 and J is TRBJ1-2, with TRBD1 matching over 8 bases. Germline CDR1 is SQVTM and CDR2 is ANQGSEA. V was clipped by 0 bases and J by 5 bases; unmatched bases: 11. This CDR3 spans 16 amino acids. The CDR3 protein is CSVEDPFRGLLYGYTF. The CDR3 DNA follows: TGCAGCGTTGAAGACCCCTTCAGGGGGCTCCTATATGGCTACACCTTC.

This clonotype was seen a handful of times. This rearrangement joins TRBV7-9 to TRBJ2-1; 9 positions match TRBD2. Germline values: CDR1 SEHNR, CDR2 FQNEAQ (reference sequence). The CDR3 is 14 amino acids. V gave up 7 bases and J gave up 6 bases; unmatched junction bases: 7. The CDR3 DNA reads as TGTGCCAGCACTGTCGGCGGGGGGGCCAATGAGCAGTTCTTC. It translates to CASTVGGGANEQFF.

The rearrangement links TRBV4-3 to TRBJ1-2; 7 nucleotides match TRBD1. The CDR3 length is 14 residues. The V gene end was trimmed by 3 bases and the J gene end by 8 bases; junction bases not matched to a gene: 9. The germline V gene has CDR1 LGHNA and CDR2 YSLEER. CDR3 nucleotide sequence: TGCGCCAGCAGCCATCGACAGGGTTCGGCGGGCTACACCTTC. The encoded protein is CASSHRQGSAGYTF.